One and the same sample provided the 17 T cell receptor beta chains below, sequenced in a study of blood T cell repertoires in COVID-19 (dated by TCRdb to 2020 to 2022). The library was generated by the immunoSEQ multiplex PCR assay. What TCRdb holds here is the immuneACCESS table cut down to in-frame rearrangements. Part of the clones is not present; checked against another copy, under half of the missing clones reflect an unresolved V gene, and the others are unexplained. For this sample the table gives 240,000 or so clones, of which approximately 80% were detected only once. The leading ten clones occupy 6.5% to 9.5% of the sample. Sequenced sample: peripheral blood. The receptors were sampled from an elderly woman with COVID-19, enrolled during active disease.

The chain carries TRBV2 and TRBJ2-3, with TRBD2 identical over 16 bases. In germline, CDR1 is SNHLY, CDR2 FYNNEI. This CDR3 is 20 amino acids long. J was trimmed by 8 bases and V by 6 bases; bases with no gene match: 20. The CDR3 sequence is CASRAPGLAGGVGRFVTQYF. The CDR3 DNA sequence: TGTGCCAGCAGAGCCCCGGGACTAGCGGGGGGGGTGGGAAGGTTTGTTACGCAGTATTTT.

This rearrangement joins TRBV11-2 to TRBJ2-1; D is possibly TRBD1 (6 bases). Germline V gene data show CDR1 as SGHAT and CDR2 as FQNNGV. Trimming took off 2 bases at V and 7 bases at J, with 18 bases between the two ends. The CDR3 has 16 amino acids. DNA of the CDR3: TGTGCCAGCAGCTTACGCCCAACAGGGAGCGGTAATGAGCAGTTCTTC. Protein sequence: CASSLRPTGSGNEQFF.

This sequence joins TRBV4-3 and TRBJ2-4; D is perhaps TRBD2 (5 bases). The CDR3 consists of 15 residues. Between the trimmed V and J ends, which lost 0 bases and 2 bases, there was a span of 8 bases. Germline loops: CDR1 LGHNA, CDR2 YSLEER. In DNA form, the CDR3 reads TGCGCCAGCAGCCAAGATTACGGGACCAAAAACATTCAGTACTTC. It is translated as CASSQDYGTKNIQYF.

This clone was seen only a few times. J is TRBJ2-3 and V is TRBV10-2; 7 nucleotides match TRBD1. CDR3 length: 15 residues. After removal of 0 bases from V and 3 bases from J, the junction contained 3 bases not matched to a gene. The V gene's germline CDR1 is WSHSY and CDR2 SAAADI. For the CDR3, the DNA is TGCGCCAGCAGTGAGTCCGGGACAGAAACAGATACGCAGTATTTT. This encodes CASSESGTETDTQYF.

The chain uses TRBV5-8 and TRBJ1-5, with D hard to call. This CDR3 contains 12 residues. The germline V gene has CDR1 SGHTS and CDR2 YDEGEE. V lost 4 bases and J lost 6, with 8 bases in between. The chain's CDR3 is CASSAGVQPQHF. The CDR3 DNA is TGTGCCAGCAGCGCGGGAGTTCAGCCCCAGCATTTT.

CDR3: CASSRDPGGGYTF. The CDR3 DNA reads TGTGCCAGCAGCCGAGATCCGGGGGGTGGCTACACCTTC. V gene TRBV3-1 (or the pseudogene TRBV3-2) combines with J gene TRBJ1-2, with D possibly matching TRBD1 (5 bases). This CDR3 comprises 13 residues. Per germline, CDR1 LGHDT and CDR2 YNNKEL (reference sequence). V was clipped by 4 bases and J by 7 bases, with 13 bases between them.

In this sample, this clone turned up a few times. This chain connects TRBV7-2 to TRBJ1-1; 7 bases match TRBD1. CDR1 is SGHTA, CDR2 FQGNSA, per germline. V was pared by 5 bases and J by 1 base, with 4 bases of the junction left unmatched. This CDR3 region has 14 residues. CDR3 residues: CASSLRDRNTEAFF. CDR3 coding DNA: TGTGCCAGCAGCCTAAGGGACAGGAACACTGAAGCTTTCTTT.

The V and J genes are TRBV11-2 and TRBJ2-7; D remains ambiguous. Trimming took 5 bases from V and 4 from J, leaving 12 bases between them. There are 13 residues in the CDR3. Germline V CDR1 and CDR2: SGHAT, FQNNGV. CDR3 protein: CASSRGPLYEQYF. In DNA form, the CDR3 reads TGTGCCAGCAGCAGAGGCCCCCTTTACGAGCAGTACTTC.

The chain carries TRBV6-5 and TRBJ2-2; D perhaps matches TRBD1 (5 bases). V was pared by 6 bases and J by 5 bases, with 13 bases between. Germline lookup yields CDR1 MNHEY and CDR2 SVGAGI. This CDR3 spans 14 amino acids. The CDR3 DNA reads TGTGCCAGCAGACGTACAGCAGGGACCGGGGAGCTGTTTTTT. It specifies CASRRTAGTGELFF.

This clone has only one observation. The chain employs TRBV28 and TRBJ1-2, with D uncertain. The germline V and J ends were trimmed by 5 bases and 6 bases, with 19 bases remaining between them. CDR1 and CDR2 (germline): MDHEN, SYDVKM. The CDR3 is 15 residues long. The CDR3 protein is CASSALGSLENGYTF. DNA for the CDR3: TGTGCCAGCAGTGCCCTCGGGTCTTTGGAGAATGGCTACACCTTC.

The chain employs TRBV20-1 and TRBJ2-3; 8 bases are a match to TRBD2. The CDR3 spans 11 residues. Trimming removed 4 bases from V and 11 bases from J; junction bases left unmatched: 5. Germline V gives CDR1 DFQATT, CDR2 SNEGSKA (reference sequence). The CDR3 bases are TGCAGTGCTAAAGCGGGAGTGGTGCAGTATTTT. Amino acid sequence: CSAKAGVVQYF.

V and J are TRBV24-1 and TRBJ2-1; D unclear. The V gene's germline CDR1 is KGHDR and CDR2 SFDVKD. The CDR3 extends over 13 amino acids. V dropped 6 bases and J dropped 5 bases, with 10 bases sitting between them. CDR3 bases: TGTGCCACCAGTTCCCTAGGTGACAATGAGCAGTTCTTC. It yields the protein CATSSLGDNEQFF.

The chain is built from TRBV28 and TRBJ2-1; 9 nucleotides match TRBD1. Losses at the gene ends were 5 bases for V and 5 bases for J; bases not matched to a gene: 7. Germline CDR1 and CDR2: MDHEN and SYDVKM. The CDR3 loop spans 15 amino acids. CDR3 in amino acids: CASSRGTGRNNEQFF. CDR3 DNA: TGTGCCAGCAGTCGCGGGACAGGGCGGAACAATGAGCAGTTCTTC.

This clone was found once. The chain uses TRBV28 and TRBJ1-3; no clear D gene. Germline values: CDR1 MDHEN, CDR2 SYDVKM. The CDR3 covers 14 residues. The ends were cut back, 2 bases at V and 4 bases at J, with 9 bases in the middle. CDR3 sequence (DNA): TGTGCCAGCAGTTTAGCCGGCGGGGGAAACACCATATATTTT. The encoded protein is CASSLAGGGNTIYF.

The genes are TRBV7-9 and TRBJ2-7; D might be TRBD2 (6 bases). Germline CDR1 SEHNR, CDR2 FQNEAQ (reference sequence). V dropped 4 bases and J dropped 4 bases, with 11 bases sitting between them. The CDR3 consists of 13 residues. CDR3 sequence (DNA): TGTGCCAGCAGCTCAAGCGGGCGTTACGAGCAGTACTTC. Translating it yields CASSSSGRYEQYF.

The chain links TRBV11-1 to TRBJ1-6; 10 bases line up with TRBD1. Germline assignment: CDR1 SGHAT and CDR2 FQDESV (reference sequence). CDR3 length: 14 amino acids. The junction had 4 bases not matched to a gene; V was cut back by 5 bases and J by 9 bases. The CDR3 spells CASSGRDRGSPLHF. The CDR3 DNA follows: TGTGCCAGCAGCGGCAGGGACAGGGGTTCACCCCTCCACTTT. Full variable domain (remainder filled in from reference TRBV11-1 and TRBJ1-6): EAEVAQSPRYKITEKSQAVAFWCDPISGHATLYWYRQILGQGPELLVQFQDESVVDDSQLPKDRFSAERLKGVDSTLKIQPAELGDSAMYLCASSGRDRGSPLHFGNGTRLTVT.

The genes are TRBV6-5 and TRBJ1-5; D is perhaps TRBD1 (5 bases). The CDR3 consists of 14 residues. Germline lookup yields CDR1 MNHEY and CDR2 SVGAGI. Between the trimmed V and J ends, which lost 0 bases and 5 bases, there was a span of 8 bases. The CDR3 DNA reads TGTGCCAGCAGTTACTCGGGGGGTTATCAGCCCCAGCATTTT. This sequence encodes CASSYSGGYQPQHF.